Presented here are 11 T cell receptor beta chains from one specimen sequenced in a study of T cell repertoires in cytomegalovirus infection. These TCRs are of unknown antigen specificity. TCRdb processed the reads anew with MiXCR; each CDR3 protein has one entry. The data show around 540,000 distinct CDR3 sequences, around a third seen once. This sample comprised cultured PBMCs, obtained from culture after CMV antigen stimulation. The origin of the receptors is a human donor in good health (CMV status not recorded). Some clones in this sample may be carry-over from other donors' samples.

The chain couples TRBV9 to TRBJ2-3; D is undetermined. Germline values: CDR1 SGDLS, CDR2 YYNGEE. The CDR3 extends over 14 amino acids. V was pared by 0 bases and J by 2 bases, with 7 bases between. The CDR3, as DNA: TGTGCCAGCAGCGTAGTATCCCACACAGATACGCAGTATTTT. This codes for CASSVVSHTDTQYF.

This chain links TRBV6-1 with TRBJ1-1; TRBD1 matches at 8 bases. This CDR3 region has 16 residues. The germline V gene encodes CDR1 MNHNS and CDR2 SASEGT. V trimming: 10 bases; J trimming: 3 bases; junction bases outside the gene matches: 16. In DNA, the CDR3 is TGTGCCACCACATTCCCCGCGACAGGGGCGTACACTGAAGCTTTCTTT. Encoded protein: CATTFPATGAYTEAFF.

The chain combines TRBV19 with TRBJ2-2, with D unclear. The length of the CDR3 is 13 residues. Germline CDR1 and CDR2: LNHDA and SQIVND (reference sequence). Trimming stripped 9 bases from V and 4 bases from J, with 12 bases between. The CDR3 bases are TGTGCCAGCGCCGGAAGGAGCACCGGGGAGCTGTTTTTT. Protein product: CASAGRSTGELFF.

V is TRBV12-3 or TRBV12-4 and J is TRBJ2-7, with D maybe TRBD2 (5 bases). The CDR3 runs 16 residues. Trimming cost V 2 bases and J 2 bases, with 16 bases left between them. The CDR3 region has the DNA TGTGCCAGCAGTTTATATGAGGGAACTGGCCCCTACGAGCAGTACTTC. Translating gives CASSLYEGTGPYEQYF.

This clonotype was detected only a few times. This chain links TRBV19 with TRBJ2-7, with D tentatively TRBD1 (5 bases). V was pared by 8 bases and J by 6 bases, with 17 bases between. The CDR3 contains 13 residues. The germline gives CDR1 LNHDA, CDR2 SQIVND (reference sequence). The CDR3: CASGQGSVVEQYF. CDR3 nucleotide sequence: TGTGCCAGTGGGCAGGGAAGCGTGGTCGAGCAGTACTTC.

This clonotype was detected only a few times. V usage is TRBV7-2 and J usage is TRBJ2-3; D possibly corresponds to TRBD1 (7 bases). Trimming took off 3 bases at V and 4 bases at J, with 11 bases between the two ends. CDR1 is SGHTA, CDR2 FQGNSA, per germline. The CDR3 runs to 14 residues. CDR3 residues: CASSFQGGADTQYF. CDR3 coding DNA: TGTGCCAGCAGCTTCCAGGGGGGAGCAGATACGCAGTATTTT.

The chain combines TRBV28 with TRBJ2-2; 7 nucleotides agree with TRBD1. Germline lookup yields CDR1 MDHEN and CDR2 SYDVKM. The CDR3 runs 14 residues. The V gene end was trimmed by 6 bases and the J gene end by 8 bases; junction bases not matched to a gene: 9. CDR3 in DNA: TGTGCCAGCAGCCACGGGACAGTGGCAGGGGAGCTGTTTTTT. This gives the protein CASSHGTVAGELFF.

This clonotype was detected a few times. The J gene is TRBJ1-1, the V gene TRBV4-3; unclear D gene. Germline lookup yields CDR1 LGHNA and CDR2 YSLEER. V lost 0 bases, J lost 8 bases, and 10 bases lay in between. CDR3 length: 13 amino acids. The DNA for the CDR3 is TGCGCCAGCAGCCAAGAATTAAGGGCCGAAGCTTTCTTT. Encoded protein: CASSQELRAEAFF.

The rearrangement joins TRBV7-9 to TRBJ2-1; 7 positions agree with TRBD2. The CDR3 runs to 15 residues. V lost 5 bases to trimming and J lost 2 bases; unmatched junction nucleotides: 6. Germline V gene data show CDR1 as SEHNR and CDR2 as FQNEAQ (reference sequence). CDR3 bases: TGTGCCAGCAGCACCCGCGGGGGACCCTACAATGAGCAGTTCTTC. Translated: CASSTRGGPYNEQFF.

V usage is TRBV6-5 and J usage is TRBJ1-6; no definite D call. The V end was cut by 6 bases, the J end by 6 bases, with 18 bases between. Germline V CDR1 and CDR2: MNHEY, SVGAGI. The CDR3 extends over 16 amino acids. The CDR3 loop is CASSPTALRLNSPLHF. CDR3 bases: TGTGCCAGCAGCCCCACGGCGTTGCGACTTAATTCACCCCTCCACTTT.

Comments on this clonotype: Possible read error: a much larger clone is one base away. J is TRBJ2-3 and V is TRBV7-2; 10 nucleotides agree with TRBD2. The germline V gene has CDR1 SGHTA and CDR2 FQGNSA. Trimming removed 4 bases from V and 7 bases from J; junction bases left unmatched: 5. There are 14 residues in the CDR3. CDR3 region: CASSSLAGPNTQYF. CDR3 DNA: TGTGCCAGCAGCTCACTAGCGGGACCAAATACGCAGTATTTT.